A selection of T cell receptor beta chains follows, all from one sample in a study of long-term antiretroviral therapy in people with HIV. Measured with immunoSEQ multiplex PCR; TCRdb has only the in-frame clones, and not every one. The table shows about 50,000 clones, with approximately 79% occurring only once. The specimen comprised unsorted PBMCs, sampled 0.8 years after starting antiretroviral therapy. The receptors were sampled from a woman under 30 with HIV. Each CDR3 is given with its conserved first and last residue. Each record gives: V gene, clone size, J gene, D gene, CDR3 protein, CDR3 DNA. D genes are given only for firm matches. Size is omitted from some rows. Given values are once, few, many or a class for expanded clones.

>TRBV7-3|NA|TRBJ2-1|TRBD2
CASSSPGLAVNEQFF
TGTGCCAGCAGCTCACCGGGACTAGCGGTCAATGAGCAGTTCTTC
>TRBV9|NA|TRBJ2-2|TRBD1
CASSAGQGARTGELFF
TGTGCCAGCAGCGCAGGACAGGGGGCCAGGACCGGGGAGCTGTTTTTT
>TRBV7-2|NA|TRBJ1-5|TRBD1
CASSPDRGSQPQHF
TGTGCCAGCAGCCCAGACAGGGGCAGTCAGCCCCAGCATTTT
>TRBV9|NA|TRBJ1-3|NA
CASSVDGSGNTIYF
TGTGCCAGCAGCGTAGACGGCTCTGGAAACACCATATATTTT
>TRBV5-1|NA|TRBJ2-3|TRBD2
CASSTGLAEGDTQYF
TGCGCCAGCAGCACCGGACTAGCGGAGGGGGATACGCAGTATTTT
>TRBV9|NA|TRBJ2-5|NA
CASSTGNSKRETQYF
TGTGCCAGCAGCACCGGGAACTCAAAACGGGAGACCCAGTACTTC
>TRBV6-6|NA|TRBJ1-5|NA
CASSFPQGGLGQPQHF
TGTGCCAGCAGTTTTCCCCAAGGTGGACTAGGGCAGCCCCAGCATTTT
>TRBV7-2|NA|TRBJ1-5|TRBD1
CASRGQGNQPQHF
TGTGCCAGCAGAGGACAGGGCAATCAGCCCCAGCATTTT
>TRBV5-4|NA|TRBJ1-5|NA
CASSLGGGISNQPQHF
TGTGCCAGCAGCTTGGGAGGAGGTATTAGCAATCAGCCCCAGCATTTT
>TRBV7-8|NA|TRBJ1-1|NA
CASSLGGLNTEAFF
TGTGCCAGCAGCTTAGGCGGTCTCAACACTGAAGCTTTCTTT
>TRBV7-9|once|TRBJ2-7|NA
CASSLGAGETGEQYF
TGTGCCAGCAGCTTAGGGGCAGGGGAGACGGGCGAGCAGTACTTC
>TRBV6-1|NA|TRBJ2-2|NA
CASTTTETGELFF
TGTGCCAGCACCACTACGGAGACCGGGGAGCTGTTTTTT
>TRBV27|NA|TRBJ1-2|NA
CASSPGNIGVGYTF
TGTGCCAGCAGCCCTGGGAACATCGGAGTCGGCTACACCTTC
>TRBV4-2|NA|TRBJ2-4|TRBD1
CASSQPLDRDGAKNIQYF
TGTGCCAGCAGCCAACCTTTAGACAGGGACGGAGCCAAAAACATTCAGTACTTC
>TRBV7-9|few|TRBJ2-7|NA
CASSLAPGSYEQYF
TGTGCCAGCAGCTTGGCTCCAGGCTCCTACGAGCAGTACTTC
>TRBV5-5|NA|TRBJ2-7|NA
CASSFQGGPSYEQYF
TGTGCCAGCAGCTTCCAGGGGGGCCCATCCTACGAGCAGTACTTC
>TRBV5-6|NA|TRBJ2-7|NA
CASSWLGAETVYEQYF
TGTGCCAGCAGCTGGTTGGGAGCCGAGACCGTCTACGAGCAGTACTTC
>TRBV11-3|NA|TRBJ1-5|TRBD1
CASSLQGSYQPQHF
TGTGCCAGCAGCCTACAGGGGAGCTATCAGCCCCAGCATTTT
>TRBV28|NA|TRBJ2-5|NA
CASSLERVQETQYF
TGTGCCAGCAGTTTGGAGCGTGTCCAAGAGACCCAGTACTTC
>TRBV27|NA|TRBJ2-3|TRBD2
CASSPAGGGTDTQYF
TGTGCCAGCAGCCCAGCGGGGGGGGGCACAGATACGCAGTATTTT
>TRBV4-1|NA|TRBJ2-5|TRBD2
CASSPRLAGGPRETQYF
TGCGCCAGCAGCCCCCGACTAGCGGGAGGGCCGCGAGAGACCCAGTACTTC
>TRBV19|NA|TRBJ2-1|NA
CATGPSPHEQFF
TGTGCCACGGGGCCATCCCCCCATGAGCAGTTCTTC
>TRBV7-6|few|TRBJ2-7|NA
CASRSLYEQYF
TGTGCCAGCAGGTCCCTCTACGAGCAGTACTTC
>TRBV15|NA|TRBJ1-5|NA
CATDGNSNQPQHF
TGTGCCACCGACGGAAATAGCAATCAGCCCCAGCATTTT